The source of this T cell receptor (beta chain) is a study of neoadjuvant anti-PD-1 for oral cavity cancer. For the study at large: Around day 43, patients without progression received a fourth nivolumab dose before surgery.

The time point was: after neoadjuvant nivolumab, at surgical resection. Patients were newly diagnosed with stage II-IVA oral cavity squamous cell carcinoma without prior systemic or radiation treatment. Clones were read by immunoSEQ multiplex PCR, and TCRdb kept only the in-frame ones, dropping some. The data contain roughly 40,000 clones, roughly 77% of them seen just once; the ten biggest clones take up around 4.4%. V lost 6 bases, J lost 4 bases, and 9 bases stayed unmatched. Germline CDR1 and CDR2: LNHDA and SQIVND (reference sequence). This CDR3 has 15 residues. The material sequenced was PBMCs, taken after nivolumab (anti-PD-1) treatment. The TCR was taken from a person aged 35-79 years with oral cavity squamous cell carcinoma. The chain uses TRBV19 and TRBJ2-5; 9 bases fit TRBD2. In DNA form, the CDR3 reads TGTGCCAGTAGAGATGCCGCGGGAGGGCCAGAGACCCAGTACTTC. Amino acids: CASRDAAGGPETQYF. Complete variable domain (other parts from reference TRBV19 and TRBJ2-5): DGGITQSPKYLFRKEGQNVTLSCEQNLNHDAMYWYRQDPGQGLRLIYYSQIVNDFQKGDIAEGYSVSREKKESFPLTVTSAQKNPTAFYLCASRDAAGGPETQYFGPGTRLLVL.